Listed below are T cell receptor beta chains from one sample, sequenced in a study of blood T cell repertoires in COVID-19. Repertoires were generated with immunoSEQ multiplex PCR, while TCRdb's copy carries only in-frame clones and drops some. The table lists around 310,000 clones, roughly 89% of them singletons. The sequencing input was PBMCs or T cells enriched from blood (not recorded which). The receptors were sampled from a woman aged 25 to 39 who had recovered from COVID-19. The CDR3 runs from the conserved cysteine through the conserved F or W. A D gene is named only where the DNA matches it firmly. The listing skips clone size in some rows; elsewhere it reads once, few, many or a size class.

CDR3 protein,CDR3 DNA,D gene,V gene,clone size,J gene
CASSLVAGGANVLTF,TGTGCCAGCAGCTTAGTCGCAGGCGGGGCCAACGTCCTGACTTTC,NA,TRBV11-1,NA,TRBJ2-6
CASSRLDGSGELFF,TGTGCCAGCAGTAGACTAGACGGTAGCGGGGAGCTGTTTTTT,NA,TRBV6-5,few,TRBJ2-2
CASSLGLAGGRRETQYF,TGTGCCAGCAGCCTAGGACTAGCGGGGGGGAGACGAGAGACCCAGTACTTC,TRBD2,TRBV11-3,NA,TRBJ2-5
CASSPSEVGIETQYF,TGTGCCAGCTCACCATCGGAGGTGGGGATAGAGACCCAGTACTTC,NA,TRBV18,NA,TRBJ2-5
CASSLGTGVQGTDTQYF,TGTGCCAGCAGCTTAGGTACGGGGGTCCAAGGAACAGATACGCAGTATTTT,NA,TRBV11-3,NA,TRBJ2-3
CATSRRTSGSDEEQFF,TGTGCCACCAGCAGACGTACTAGCGGGAGTGATGAGGAGCAGTTCTTC,TRBD2,TRBV15,NA,TRBJ2-1
CATSDLMGGETQYF,TGTGCCACCAGTGATTTGATGGGGGGAGAGACCCAGTACTTC,NA,TRBV24-1,NA,TRBJ2-5
CASTRGCETQYF,TGCGCCAGCACCAGGGGATGCGAGACCCAGTACTTC,NA,TRBV23-1,NA,TRBJ2-5
CASSVTGVSNQPQHF,TGTGCCAGCAGCGTGACAGGGGTTAGCAATCAGCCCCAGCATTTT,TRBD1,TRBV9,NA,TRBJ1-5
CASTRADEQFF,TGTGCCAGTACCAGGGCCGATGAGCAGTTCTTC,NA,TRBV19,NA,TRBJ2-1
CASGQGAGLGNTIYF,TGTGCTAGTGGACAGGGGGCCGGTCTCGGAAACACCATATATTTT,TRBD1,TRBV12-5,once,TRBJ1-3
CASSEGRQGTEAFF,TGTGCCAGCAGTGAAGGAAGACAGGGCACTGAAGCTTTCTTT,TRBD1,TRBV2,NA,TRBJ1-1
CSVVSTGNGYTF,TGCAGCGTTGTCTCTACAGGGAATGGCTACACCTTC,NA,TRBV29-1,NA,TRBJ1-2
CASSLRQGPNEKLFF,TGTGCCAGCAGCCTTCGACAGGGGCCTAATGAAAAACTGTTTTTT,TRBD1,TRBV11-3,NA,TRBJ1-4
CASSQGRTGSNEQFF,TGTGCCAGCAGCCAAGGACGGACAGGGTCAAATGAGCAGTTCTTC,TRBD1,TRBV14,NA,TRBJ2-1
CAISVLYEQYF,TGTGCCATCAGTGTCCTCTACGAGCAGTACTTC,NA,TRBV10-3,NA,TRBJ2-7
CASSRGQGLYEQYF,TGTGCCAGCAGCCGAGGACAGGGACTCTACGAGCAGTACTTC,TRBD1,TRBV14,NA,TRBJ2-7
CASSQDTIPISYEQYF,TGTGCCAGCAGCCAAGATACTATCCCAATCTCCTACGAGCAGTACTTC,NA,TRBV4-2,NA,TRBJ2-7
CASTQGTSGREFF,TGTGCCAGTACCCAAGGGACTAGCGGGCGTGAGTTCTTC,TRBD2,TRBV19,NA,TRBJ2-1
CASSSRTVNTEAFF,TGTGCCAGTAGTTCCCGGACAGTGAACACTGAAGCTTTCTTT,NA,TRBV19,NA,TRBJ1-1
CASSSTPGADTQYF,TGTGCCAGTAGTTCCACACCAGGGGCAGATACGCAGTATTTT,NA,TRBV19,NA,TRBJ2-3
CASSLSGGVIGELFF,TGTGCCAGCAGCTTATCGGGGGGCGTGATCGGGGAGCTGTTTTTT,NA,TRBV7-3,NA,TRBJ2-2
CASSPRQGVNTEAFF,TGTGCCAGCAGCCCCCGACAGGGAGTGAACACTGAAGCTTTCTTT,TRBD1,TRBV9,once,TRBJ1-1
CASSYTAQGSYEQYF,TGTGCCAGCAGTTACACGGCTCAGGGGTCCTACGAGCAGTACTTC,NA,TRBV6-6,NA,TRBJ2-7
CASRLRLAGADTQYF,TGTGCCAGCAGACTCAGACTAGCGGGAGCCGATACGCAGTATTTT,TRBD2,TRBV2,NA,TRBJ2-3
CASSFRDTSGTIYF,TGTGCCAGCAGCTTCAGGGACACCAGCGGCACCATATATTTT,NA,TRBV7-9,NA,TRBJ1-3
CASKGQGGETQYF,TGTGCCAGCAAAGGGCAGGGAGGGGAGACCCAGTACTTC,TRBD2,TRBV6-5,NA,TRBJ2-5
CASRTNSSYNSPLHF,TGTGCCAGCAGGACAAATAGCTCCTATAATTCACCCCTCCACTTT,NA,TRBV11-2,NA,TRBJ1-6
CASSPMTGQGWSYGYTF,TGTGCCAGCTCACCAATGACGGGACAGGGATGGTCCTATGGCTACACCTTC,TRBD1,TRBV18,NA,TRBJ1-2
CASSLRQVNGQPQHF,TGTGCCAGCAGCCTGCGACAGGTTAACGGTCAGCCCCAGCATTTT,NA,TRBV6-5,NA,TRBJ1-5
CATLPAGGALGNQPQHF,TGTGCCACCCTCCCGGCGGGGGGGGCGCTTGGAAATCAGCCCCAGCATTTT,NA,TRBV28,NA,TRBJ1-5
CSVRTGTGNYGYTF,TGCAGCGTTCGGACCGGGACAGGGAATTATGGCTACACCTTC,TRBD1,TRBV29-1,NA,TRBJ1-2
CASIRTGSNSPLHF,TGTGCCAGCATCCGGACAGGGTCAAATTCACCCCTCCACTTT,TRBD1,TRBV5-6,NA,TRBJ1-6
CASRSRRSYTF,TGTGCCAGCAGATCTCGGCGGAGCTACACCTTC,NA,TRBV28,NA,TRBJ1-2
CASSSGRIAGGQETQYF,TGTGCCAGCAGCTCCGGACGGATAGCGGGGGGTCAAGAGACCCAGTACTTC,TRBD2,TRBV11-3,NA,TRBJ2-5
CASSPLAPIGDTQYF,TGCGCCAGCAGCCCCTTAGCACCAATTGGAGATACGCAGTATTTT,NA,TRBV4-1,NA,TRBJ2-3
CASSPQGTGQILNSNQPQHF,TGTGCCAGCTCACCACAAGGGACCGGACAGATCTTGAATAGCAATCAGCCCCAGCATTTT,NA,TRBV18,NA,TRBJ1-5
CASSFTGRQGTKNEAFF,TGCGCCAGCAGCTTCACCGGAAGACAGGGGACAAAGAATGAAGCTTTCTTT,TRBD1,TRBV5-1,NA,TRBJ1-1
CASSIWSTQGSSTDTQYF,TGTGCCAGCAGTATTTGGAGTACGCAGGGATCTAGCACAGATACGCAGTATTTT,NA,TRBV28,NA,TRBJ2-3